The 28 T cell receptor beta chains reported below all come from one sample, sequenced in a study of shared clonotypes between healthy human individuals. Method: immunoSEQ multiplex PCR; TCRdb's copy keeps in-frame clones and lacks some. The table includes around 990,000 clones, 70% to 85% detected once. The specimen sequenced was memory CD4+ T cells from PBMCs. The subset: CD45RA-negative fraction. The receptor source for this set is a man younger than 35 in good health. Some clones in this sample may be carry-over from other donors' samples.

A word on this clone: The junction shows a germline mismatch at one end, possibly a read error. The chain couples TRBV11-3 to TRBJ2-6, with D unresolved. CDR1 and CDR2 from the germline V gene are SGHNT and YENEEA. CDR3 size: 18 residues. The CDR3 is CASSRPRSSTKSGQRPDF. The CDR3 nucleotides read TGTGCCAGCAGCCGTCCTCGATCCTCGACAAAGTCGGGCCAACGTCCTGACTTC. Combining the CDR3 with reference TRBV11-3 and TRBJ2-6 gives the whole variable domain EAGVVQSPRYKIIEKKQPVAFWCNPISGHNTLYWYLQNLGQGPELLIRYENEEAVDDSQLPKDRFSAERLKGVDSTLKIQPAELGDSAVYLCASSRPRSSTKSGQRPDFGAGSRLTVL.

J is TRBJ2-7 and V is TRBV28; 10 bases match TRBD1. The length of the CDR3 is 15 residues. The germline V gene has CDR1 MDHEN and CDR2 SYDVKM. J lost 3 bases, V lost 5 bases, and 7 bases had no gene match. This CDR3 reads CASSVTGGLRYEQYF. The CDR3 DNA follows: TGTGCCAGCAGTGTGACAGGGGGCCTCCGCTACGAGCAGTACTTC.

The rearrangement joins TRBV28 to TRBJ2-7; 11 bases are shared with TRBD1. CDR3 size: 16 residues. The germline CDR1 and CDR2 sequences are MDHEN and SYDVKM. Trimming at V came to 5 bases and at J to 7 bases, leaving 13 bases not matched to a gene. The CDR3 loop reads CASSPPPGQGDLEQYF. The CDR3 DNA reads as TGTGCCAGCAGTCCACCCCCGGGACAGGGGGACTTGGAGCAGTACTTC. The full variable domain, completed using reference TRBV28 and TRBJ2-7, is DVKVTQSSRYLVKRTGEKVFLECVQDMDHENMFWYRQDPGLGLRLIYFSYDVKMKEKGDIPEGYSVSREKKERFSLILESASTNQTSMYLCASSPPPGQGDLEQYFGPGTRLTVT.

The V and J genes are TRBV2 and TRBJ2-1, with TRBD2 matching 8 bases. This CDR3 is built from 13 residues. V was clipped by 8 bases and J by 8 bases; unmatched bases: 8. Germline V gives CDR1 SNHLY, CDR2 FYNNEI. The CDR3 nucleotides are TGTGCCAGCTCCGGGACTAGGTGGGATGAGCAGTTCTTC. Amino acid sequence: CASSGTRWDEQFF.

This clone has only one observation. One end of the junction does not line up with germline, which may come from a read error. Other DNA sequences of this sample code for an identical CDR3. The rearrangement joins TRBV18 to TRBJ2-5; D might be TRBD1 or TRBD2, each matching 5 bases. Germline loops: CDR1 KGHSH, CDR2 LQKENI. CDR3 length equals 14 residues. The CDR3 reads CASSPPTGRETQYF. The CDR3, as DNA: TGTGCCAGCTCGCCACCTACGGGGCGAGAGACCCAGTACTTC.

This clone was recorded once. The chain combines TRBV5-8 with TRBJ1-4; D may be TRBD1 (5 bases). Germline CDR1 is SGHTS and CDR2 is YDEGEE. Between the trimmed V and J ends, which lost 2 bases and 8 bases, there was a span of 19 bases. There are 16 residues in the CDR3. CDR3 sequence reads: CASSFPPGPRTEKLFF. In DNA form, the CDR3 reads TGTGCCAGCAGCTTCCCGCCGGGGCCGCGAACAGAAAAACTGTTTTTT.

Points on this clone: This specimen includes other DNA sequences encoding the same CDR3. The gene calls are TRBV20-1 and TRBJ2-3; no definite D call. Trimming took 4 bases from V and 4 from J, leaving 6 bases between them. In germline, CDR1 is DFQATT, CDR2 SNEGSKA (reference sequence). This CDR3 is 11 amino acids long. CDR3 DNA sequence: TGCAGTGCTAAACGTGCAGATACGCAGTATTTT. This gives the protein CSAKRADTQYF.

CDR3: CASSLSVGLQPQHF. The DNA for the CDR3 is TGTGCCAGCAGTTTATCGGTGGGTCTTCAGCCCCAGCATTTT. V is TRBV27 and J is TRBJ1-5; D remains ambiguous. Between the trimmed V and J ends, which lost 0 bases and 6 bases, there was a span of 9 bases. This CDR3 is 14 amino acids long. The germline V gene encodes CDR1 MNHEY and CDR2 SMNVEV (reference sequence).

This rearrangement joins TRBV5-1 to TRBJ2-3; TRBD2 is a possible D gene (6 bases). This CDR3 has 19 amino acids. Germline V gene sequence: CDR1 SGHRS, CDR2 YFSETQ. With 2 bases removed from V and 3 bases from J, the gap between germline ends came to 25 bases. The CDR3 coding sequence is TGCGCCAGCAGCTTTAGTCCTGTGGTTCCGGGAGTTGGGACAGATACGCAGTATTTT. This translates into CASSFSPVVPGVGTDTQYF.

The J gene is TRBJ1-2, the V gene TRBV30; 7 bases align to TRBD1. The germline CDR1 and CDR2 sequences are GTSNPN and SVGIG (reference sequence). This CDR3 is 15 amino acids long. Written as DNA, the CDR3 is TGTGCGACTAGGGGACAGCACCTACCTAACTATGGCTACACCTTC. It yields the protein CATRGQHLPNYGYTF.

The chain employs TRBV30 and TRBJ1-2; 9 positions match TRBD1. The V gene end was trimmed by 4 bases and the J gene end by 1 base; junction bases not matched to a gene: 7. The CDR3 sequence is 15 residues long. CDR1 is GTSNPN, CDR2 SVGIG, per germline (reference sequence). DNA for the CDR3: TGTGCCTGGAACCTGGGACAGGGTATTAACTATGGCTACACCTTC. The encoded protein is CAWNLGQGINYGYTF.

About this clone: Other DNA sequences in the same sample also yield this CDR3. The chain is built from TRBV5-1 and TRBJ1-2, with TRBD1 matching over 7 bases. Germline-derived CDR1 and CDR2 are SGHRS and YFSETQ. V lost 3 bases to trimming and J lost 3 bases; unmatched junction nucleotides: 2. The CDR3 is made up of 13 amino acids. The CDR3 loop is CASSSTGDYGYTF. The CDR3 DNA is TGCGCCAGCAGCTCAACAGGGGACTATGGCTACACCTTC.

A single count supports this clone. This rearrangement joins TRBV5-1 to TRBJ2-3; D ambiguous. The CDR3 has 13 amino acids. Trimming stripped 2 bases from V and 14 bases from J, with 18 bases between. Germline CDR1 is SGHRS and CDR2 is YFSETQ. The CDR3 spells CASSFHDRVQPYF. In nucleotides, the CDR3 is TGCGCCAGCAGCTTCCACGATCGCGTTCAGCCGTATTTT.

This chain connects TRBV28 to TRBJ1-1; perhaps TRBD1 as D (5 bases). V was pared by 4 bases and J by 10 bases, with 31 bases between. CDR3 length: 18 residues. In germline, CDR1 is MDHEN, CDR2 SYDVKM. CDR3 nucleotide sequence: TGTGCCAGCAGTTCCCCGGGTGATCCCCAAGAGGGGTTACGTGGAGCTTTCTTT. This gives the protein CASSSPGDPQEGLRGAFF.

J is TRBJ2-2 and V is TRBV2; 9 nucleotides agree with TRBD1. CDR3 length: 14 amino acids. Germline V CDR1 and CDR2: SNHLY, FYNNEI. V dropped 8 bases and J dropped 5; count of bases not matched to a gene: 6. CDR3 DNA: TGTGCCAGCGCTGACAGGGGGAGAACCGGGGAGCTGTTTTTT. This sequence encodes CASADRGRTGELFF. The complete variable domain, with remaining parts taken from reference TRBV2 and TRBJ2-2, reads EPEVTQTPSHQVTQMGQEVILRCVPISNHLYFYWYRQILGQKVEFLVSFYNNEISEKSEIFDDQFSVERPDGSNFTLKIRSTKLEDSAMYFCASADRGRTGELFFGEGSRLTVL.

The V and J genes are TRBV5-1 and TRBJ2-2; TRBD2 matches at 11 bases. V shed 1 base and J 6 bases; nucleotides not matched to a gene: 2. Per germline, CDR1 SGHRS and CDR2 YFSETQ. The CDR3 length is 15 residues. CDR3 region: CASSLTSGSSGELFF. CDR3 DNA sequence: TGCGCCAGCAGCTTGACTAGCGGGAGTTCCGGGGAGCTGTTTTTT.

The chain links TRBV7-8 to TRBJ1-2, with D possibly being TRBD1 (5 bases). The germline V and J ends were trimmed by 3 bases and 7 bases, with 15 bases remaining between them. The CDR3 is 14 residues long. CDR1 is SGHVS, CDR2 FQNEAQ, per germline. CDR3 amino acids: CASSFIVGGAGYTF. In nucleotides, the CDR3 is TGTGCCAGCAGCTTCATTGTTGGCGGGGCTGGCTACACCTTC.

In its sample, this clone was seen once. The CDR3 sequence: CASSLTVEQYF. The DNA for the CDR3 is TGTGCCAGCAGCTTGACCGTCGAGCAGTACTTC. V usage is TRBV7-9 and J usage is TRBJ2-7, with D hard to call. Germline loops: CDR1 SEHNR, CDR2 FQNEAQ (reference sequence). V lost 3 bases, J lost 6 bases, and 6 bases lay in between. The CDR3 is 11 amino acids.

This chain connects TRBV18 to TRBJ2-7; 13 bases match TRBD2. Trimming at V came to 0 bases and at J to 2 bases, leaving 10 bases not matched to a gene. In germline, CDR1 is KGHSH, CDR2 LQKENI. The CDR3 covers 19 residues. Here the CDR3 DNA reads TGTGCCAGCTCACCACCCCCCGGACTAGCGGGAGCCCAGCCCTACGAGCAGTACTTC. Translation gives CASSPPPGLAGAQPYEQYF.

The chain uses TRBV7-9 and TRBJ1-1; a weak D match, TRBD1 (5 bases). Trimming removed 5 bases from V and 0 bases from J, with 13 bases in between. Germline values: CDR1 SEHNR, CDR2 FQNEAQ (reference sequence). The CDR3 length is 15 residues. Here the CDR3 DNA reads TGTGCCAGCAGCCCAACAATGACAGTGAACACTGAAGCTTTCTTT. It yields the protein CASSPTMTVNTEAFF.

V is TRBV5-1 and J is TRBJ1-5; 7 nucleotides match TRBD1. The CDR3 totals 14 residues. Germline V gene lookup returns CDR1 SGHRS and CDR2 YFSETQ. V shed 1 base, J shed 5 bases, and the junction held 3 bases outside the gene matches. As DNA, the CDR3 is TGCGCCAGCAGCTTGTATGGGACAGATCAGCCCCAGCATTTT. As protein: CASSLYGTDQPQHF. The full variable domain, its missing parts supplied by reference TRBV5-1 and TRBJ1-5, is KAGVTQTPRYLIKTRGQQVTLSCSPISGHRSVSWYQQTPGQGLQFLFEYFSETQRNKGNFPGRFSGRQFSNSRSEMNVSTLELGDSALYLCASSLYGTDQPQHFGDGTRLSIL.

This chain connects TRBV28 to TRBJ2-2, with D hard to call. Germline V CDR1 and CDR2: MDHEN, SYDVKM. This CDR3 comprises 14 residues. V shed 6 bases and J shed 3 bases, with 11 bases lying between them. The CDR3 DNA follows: TGTGCCAGCAGCCCCCTCTTCGACACCGGGGAGCTGTTTTTT. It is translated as CASSPLFDTGELFF. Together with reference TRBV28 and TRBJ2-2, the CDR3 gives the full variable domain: DVKVTQSSRYLVKRTGEKVFLECVQDMDHENMFWYRQDPGLGLRLIYFSYDVKMKEKGDIPEGYSVSREKKERFSLILESASTNQTSMYLCASSPLFDTGELFFGEGSRLTVL.

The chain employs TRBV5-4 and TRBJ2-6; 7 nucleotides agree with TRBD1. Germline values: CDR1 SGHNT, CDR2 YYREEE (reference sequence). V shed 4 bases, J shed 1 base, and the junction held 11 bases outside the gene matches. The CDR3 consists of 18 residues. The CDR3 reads CASSPQRGGASGANVLTF. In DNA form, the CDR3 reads TGTGCCAGCAGCCCCCAAAGAGGGGGCGCATCTGGGGCCAACGTCCTGACTTTC.

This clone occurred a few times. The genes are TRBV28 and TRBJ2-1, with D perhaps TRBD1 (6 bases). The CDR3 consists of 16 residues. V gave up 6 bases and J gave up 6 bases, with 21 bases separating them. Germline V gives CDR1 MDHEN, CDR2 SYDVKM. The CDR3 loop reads CASSILRGRNGNEQFF. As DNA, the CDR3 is TGTGCCAGCAGCATCCTCAGGGGTAGGAATGGCAATGAGCAGTTCTTC.

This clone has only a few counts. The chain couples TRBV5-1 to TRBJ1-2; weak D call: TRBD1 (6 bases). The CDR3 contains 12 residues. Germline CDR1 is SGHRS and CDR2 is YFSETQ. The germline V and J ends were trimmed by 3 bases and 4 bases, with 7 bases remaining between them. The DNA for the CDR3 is TGCGCCAGCAGCTGGGGGGCCTATGGCTACACCTTC. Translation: CASSWGAYGYTF.

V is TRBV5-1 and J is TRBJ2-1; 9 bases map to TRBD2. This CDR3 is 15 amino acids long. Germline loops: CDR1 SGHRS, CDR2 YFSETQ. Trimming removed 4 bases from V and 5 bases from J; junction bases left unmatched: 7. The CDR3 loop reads CASSPGTSRNNEQFF. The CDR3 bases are TGCGCCAGCAGCCCTGGGACTAGCAGAAACAATGAGCAGTTCTTC.

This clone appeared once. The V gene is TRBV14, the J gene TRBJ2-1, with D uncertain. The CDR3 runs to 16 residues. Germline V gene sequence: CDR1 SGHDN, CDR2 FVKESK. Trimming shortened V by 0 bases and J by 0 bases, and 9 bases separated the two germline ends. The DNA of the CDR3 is TGTGCCAGCAGCCAAGATCGCGGTAGCTCCTACAATGAGCAGTTCTTC. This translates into CASSQDRGSSYNEQFF.

The CDR3 coding sequence is TGTGCCAGCAGTTACGCGACAGGGGGGGTGGTTGAGTACACCTTC. Translating gives CASSYATGGVVEYTF. The chain has TRBV6-6 and TRBJ1-2; TRBD1 agrees at 9 bases. Per the germline V gene, CDR1 is MNHNY and CDR2 is SVGAGI (reference sequence). V lost 2 bases, J lost 11 bases, and 12 bases stayed unmatched. The CDR3 is 15 amino acids.